The sample holds many counts of the clone carrying this T cell receptor beta chain. As to time point: patch test 3, about 24 weeks after DPC sensitization. Specified treatment: therapeutic diphenylcyclopropenone sensitization with weekly scalp DPC. This CDR3 contains 15 residues. V shed 5 bases and J shed 2 bases, with 13 bases lying between them. The germline V gene encodes CDR1 MDHEN and CDR2 SYDVKM. TCRdb analysed the RACE reads with MiXCR anew, one entry per CDR3 protein. The table has around 110,000 distinct CDR3 sequences, about 11% seen once. The sample comes from a study of human T cells and chemical hapten exposure.

Specimen: whole blood, collected in connection with sensitization to the hapten diphenylcyclopropenone (DPC). The J gene is TRBJ1-5, the V gene TRBV28; no definite D call. The TCR originated in a woman aged 45-65 years with alopecia areata. Some clones in this sample may be carry-over from other donors' samples. Here the CDR3 DNA reads TGTGCCAGCAGTACCAAATGGGAAGGCAATCAGCCCCAGCATTTT. Translation gives CASSTKWEGNQPQHF. The entire variable domain, with the rest obtained from reference TRBV28 and TRBJ1-5, is as follows: DVKVTQSSRYLVKRTGEKVFLECVQDMDHENMFWYRQDPGLGLRLIYFSYDVKMKEKGDIPEGYSVSREKKERFSLILESASTNQTSMYLCASSTKWEGNQPQHFGDGTRLSIL.